Sequencing of this TCR beta chain was carried out in a study of T cell changes during pregnancy in multiple sclerosis. The CDR3 covers 18 residues. V was shortened by 5 bases and J by 3 bases, with 25 bases between the two germline ends. Germline lookup yields CDR1 SGHVS and CDR2 FQNEAQ. Sequencing was performed with immunoSEQ multiplex PCR; in TCRdb, only in-frame clones are kept and a portion is missing. The repertoire consists of 60,000 to 90,000 clones, with about 88% occurring once and the leading ten covering about 1.9%. Sequencing was performed on peripheral blood, taken before pregnancy. This chain links TRBV7-8 with TRBJ1-1; D is unclear. The clonotype was recovered from a female donor with multiple sclerosis, enrolled in a pregnancy study. CDR3 DNA: TGTGCCAGCAGCCCCGGGTGGGCCTCGGCGACTAGCCACACTGAAGCTTTCTTT. This gives the protein CASSPGWASATSHTEAFF. Full variable domain (rest looked up from reference TRBV7-8 and TRBJ1-1): GAGVSQSPRYKVAKRGQDVALRCDPISGHVSLFWYQQALGQGPEFLTYFQNEAQLDKSGLPSDRFFAERPEGSVSTLKIQRTQQEDSAVYLCASSPGWASATSHTEAFFGQGTRLTVV.